The 25 T cell receptor beta chains given below trace back to one sample, sequenced in a study of cytomegalovirus exposure and HLA in healthy donors listed by TCRdb under 2017. Libraries were constructed by the immunoSEQ multiplex PCR assay. For the multiplex PCR, a mixture combining 60 forward primers for TCR Vbeta segments and 13 reverse primers for TCR Jbeta segments was used. The source is immuneACCESS, and TCRdb retained only in-frame sequences with V and J called. Part of the clones is not carried over; for the studies checked, unresolved V genes explain less than half of this, and the remainder is unexplained. The sample table on file contains approximately 130,000 clones. Roughly 2% of the sample is in the top ten clones. Sequences were obtained from PBMCs. These TCRs come from a woman aged 55-70 years in good health and CMV-seronegative.

This chain connects TRBV4-2 to TRBJ1-1, with a possible D match to TRBD1 (6 bases). The CDR3 runs to 19 residues. Germline V lookup: CDR1 LGHNA, CDR2 YNFKEQ. V was pared by 0 bases and J by 4 bases, with 24 bases between. The CDR3 here is CASSQDPPFQNRESTEAFF. The CDR3 DNA follows: TGTGCCAGCAGCCAAGACCCCCCCTTTCAAAACAGGGAGAGCACTGAAGCTTTCTTT.

V is TRBV6-1 and J is TRBJ2-2, with 10 bases lining up with TRBD2. CDR3 length equals 15 residues. The V gene end was trimmed by 2 bases and the J gene end by 6 bases; junction bases not matched to a gene: 3. Germline CDR1 is MNHNS and CDR2 is SASEGT. CDR3 in DNA: TGTGCCAGCAGTGAACTAGCGGGGGTGGCCGGGGAGCTGTTTTTT. Its protein is CASSELAGVAGELFF.

This rearrangement joins TRBV7-6 to TRBJ1-4, with D tentatively TRBD1 (5 bases). Germline CDR1 reads SGHVS; CDR2 reads FNYEAQ. This CDR3 has 13 residues. Trimming left V 5 bases short and J 7 bases short, with 11 bases between. In DNA form, the CDR3 reads TGTGCCAGCAGCCCCCAAGGGGCTGAAAAACTGTTTTTT. Its translation is CASSPQGAEKLFF.

J is TRBJ2-1 and V is TRBV14; D remains unclear. This CDR3 has 13 amino acids. V dropped 3 bases and J dropped 7 bases, with 10 bases sitting between them. From germline, CDR1 is SGHDN and CDR2 FVKESK. This CDR3 is CASSHLGSNEQFF. The CDR3 DNA reads TGTGCCAGCAGCCATCTAGGTTCAAATGAGCAGTTCTTC. The full variable domain, in which reference TRBV14 and TRBJ2-1 provide the parts outside the CDR3, is EAGVTQFPSHSVIEKGQTVTLRCDPISGHDNLYWYRRVMGKEIKFLLHFVKESKQDESGMPNNRFLAERTGGTYSTLKVQPAELEDSGVYFCASSHLGSNEQFFGPGTRLTVL.

The rearrangement links TRBV10-1 to TRBJ2-1; maybe TRBD1 (6 bases). This CDR3 contains 13 residues. V was trimmed by 7 bases and J by 12 bases, leaving 19 bases between them. Germline assignment: CDR1 WNHNN and CDR2 SYGVQD (reference sequence). The CDR3 loop is CASTPQGLAGQFF. The CDR3 coding sequence is TGCGCCAGCACTCCCCAGGGGCTGGCGGGGCAGTTCTTC.

CDR3 amino acids: CASSLTSGKRTDTQYF. The CDR3 bases are TGTGCCAGCAGTTTGACTAGCGGGAAGCGCACAGATACGCAGTATTTT. This chain connects TRBV28 to TRBJ2-3; 11 bases map to TRBD2. CDR1 and CDR2 from the germline V gene are MDHEN and SYDVKM. CDR3 size: 16 residues. The J segment lost 1 base and the V segment lost 3 bases, leaving 3 bases of the junction unmatched.

The rearrangement joins TRBV5-6 to TRBJ1-5, with TRBD1 as a possible D gene (6 bases). The CDR3 covers 14 residues. V gave up 2 bases and J gave up 6 bases, with 12 bases separating them. Germline V gene data show CDR1 as SGHDT and CDR2 as YYEEEE. In DNA form, the CDR3 reads TGTGCCAGCAGCTTTGGTACAGGGAGTCAGCCCCAGCATTTT. Translating gives CASSFGTGSQPQHF.

This chain connects TRBV7-2 to TRBJ2-6, with 11 bases lining up with TRBD1. The CDR3 is made up of 18 amino acids. With V trimmed by 5 bases and J by 1 base, 7 bases remained unmatched. Germline V gives CDR1 SGHTA, CDR2 FQGNSA. The CDR3 sequence is CASSIRTGGASGANVLTF. CDR3 DNA sequence: TGTGCCAGCAGCATCCGGACAGGGGGCGCTTCTGGGGCCAACGTCCTGACTTTC.

The gene calls are TRBV7-2 and TRBJ1-1; TRBD1 agrees at 8 bases. Germline lookup yields CDR1 SGHTA and CDR2 FQGNSA. This CDR3 has 15 residues. Trimming removed 5 bases from V and 3 bases from J; junction bases left unmatched: 8. In DNA, the CDR3 is TGTGCCAGCAGCCCGCAGGACAGGGCCCACACTGAAGCTTTCTTT. It yields the protein CASSPQDRAHTEAFF.

The V call is TRBV7-6, the J call TRBJ1-1; 10 bases agree with TRBD1. The V gene end was trimmed by 6 bases and the J gene end by 4 bases; junction bases not matched to a gene: 8. The CDR3 extends over 15 amino acids. Per germline, CDR1 SGHVS and CDR2 FNYEAQ. CDR3 sequence reads: CASSPGTGVPTEAFF. The CDR3 coding sequence is TGTGCCAGCAGTCCCGGGACAGGGGTTCCCACTGAAGCTTTCTTT.

The V and J genes are TRBV13 and TRBJ2-7; 8 bases align to TRBD1. Germline V lookup: CDR1 PRHDT, CDR2 FYEKMQ (reference sequence). Trimming cost V 5 bases and J 5 bases; bases outside gene matches: 11. CDR3 size: 15 residues. DNA of the CDR3: TGTGCCAGCAGCAGGGGGGACAGGACTTTCGACGAGCAGTACTTC. Translating gives CASSRGDRTFDEQYF.

This chain joins TRBV2 and TRBJ2-3, with D tentatively TRBD2 (5 bases). The CDR3 totals 13 residues. The germline gives CDR1 SNHLY, CDR2 FYNNEI. V was cut by 5 bases and J by 5 bases, with 11 bases left in between. CDR3 nucleotides: TGTGCCAGCAGTTGGGCGGGCAAAGATACGCAGTATTTT. Protein sequence: CASSWAGKDTQYF.

The chain is built from TRBV6-6 and TRBJ1-5; the D is unclear. Per the germline V gene, CDR1 is MNHNY and CDR2 is SVGAGI (reference sequence). CDR3 length: 15 residues. V gave up 1 base and J gave up 3 bases, with 10 bases separating them. Here the CDR3 reads CASSYWQVDNQPQHF. The DNA of the CDR3 is TGTGCCAGCAGTTACTGGCAGGTTGACAATCAGCCCCAGCATTTT.

This chain connects TRBV27 to TRBJ1-1; TRBD1 might be the D (5 bases). V was cut by 3 bases and J by 0 bases, with 17 bases left in between. Germline V gene sequence: CDR1 MNHEY, CDR2 SMNVEV (reference sequence). The CDR3 loop spans 17 amino acids. The CDR3 coding sequence is TGTGCCAGCAGTTTTGGGGGGGGTGGGGGAATGAACACTGAAGCTTTCTTT. It codes for CASSFGGGGGMNTEAFF.

The chain joins TRBV27 to TRBJ1-2; no firm D call. Per the germline V gene, CDR1 is MNHEY and CDR2 is SMNVEV (reference sequence). The CDR3 is made up of 17 amino acids. V shed 6 bases and J shed 0 bases, with 20 bases lying between them. DNA of the CDR3: TGTGCCAGCAGGAGAGGTGGAGATCCGAGGTCTAACTATGGCTACACCTTC. Protein product: CASRRGGDPRSNYGYTF.

The chain combines TRBV27 with TRBJ1-3, with a possible D match to TRBD1 (5 bases). This CDR3 has 15 amino acids. The V end was cut by 3 bases, the J end by 0 bases, with 9 bases between. Germline values: CDR1 MNHEY, CDR2 SMNVEV (reference sequence). As DNA, the CDR3 is TGTGCCAGCAGTTTCGGGGGGGGCTCTGGAAACACCATATATTTT. Protein sequence: CASSFGGGSGNTIYF.

This sequence joins TRBV21-1 and TRBJ2-2; TRBD1 is the table's D call, not checked against the DNA. TRBV21-1 is annotated as a pseudogene. This CDR3 comprises 14 residues. CDR3 bases: TGTGCCAGCAGCCCCGGGACAGTCACCGGGGAGCTGTTTTTT. Translating it yields CASSPGTVTGELFF.

J is TRBJ1-2 and V is TRBV19; tentative D call: TRBD1 (5 bases). The V gene's germline CDR1 is LNHDA and CDR2 SQIVND (reference sequence). This CDR3 spans 13 amino acids. The V gene lost 3 bases and the J gene lost 5 bases, with 10 bases spanning the gap. CDR3 region: CASSIGANYGYTF. CDR3 bases: TGTGCCAGTAGTATTGGGGCAAATTATGGCTACACCTTC.

In DNA form, the CDR3 reads TGTGCCAGCAGTGAATCCTGGTCTCGAACAGCCGATGGCTACACCTTC. Its translation: CASSESWSRTADGYTF. This chain connects TRBV25-1 to TRBJ1-2; unclear D gene. CDR3 size: 16 residues. Germline V CDR1 and CDR2: MGHDK, SYGVNS. Trimming stripped 1 base from V and 6 bases from J, with 18 bases between.

The V and J genes are TRBV11-2 and TRBJ2-7; TRBD2 is a possible D gene (6 bases). Germline loops: CDR1 SGHAT, CDR2 FQNNGV. V was cut by 3 bases and J by 7 bases, with 19 bases left in between. The CDR3 extends over 15 amino acids. Here the CDR3 DNA reads TGTGCCAGCAGCTTCGGCAGGATTGGGGGGTTAGAGCAGTACTTC. Its protein product is CASSFGRIGGLEQYF. Variable domain in full (rest from reference TRBV11-2 and TRBJ2-7): EAGVAQSPRYKIIEKRQSVAFWCNPISGHATLYWYQQILGQGPKLLIQFQNNGVVDDSQLPKDRFSAERLKGVDSTLKIQPAKLEDSAVYLCASSFGRIGGLEQYFGPGTRLTVT.

The chain joins TRBV12-5 to TRBJ1-3; D is perhaps TRBD1 (5 bases). The CDR3 covers 17 residues. Germline CDR1 is LGHNT and CDR2 is FRNRAP. Trimming took off 1 base at V and 1 base at J, with 14 bases between the two ends. DNA for the CDR3: TGTGCTAGTGGTTTGGGGCACGGGGGGTTTTCTGGAAACACCATATATTTT. This translates into CASGLGHGGFSGNTIYF.

The chain recombines TRBV30 with TRBJ2-5; perhaps TRBD2 as D (8 bases). The tail of the sequence fits TRBJ2-7 better, so the J call may be wrong. This CDR3 is built from 17 residues. CDR1 and CDR2 (germline): GTSNPN, SVGIG (reference sequence). The CDR3: CAWSVGGVAGSSYEQYF. In DNA, the CDR3 is TGTGCCTGGAGTGTAGGGGGCGTAGCGGGAAGCTCCTACGAGCAGTACTTC.

The V gene is TRBV11-3, the J gene TRBJ2-3, with D maybe TRBD1 (5 bases). The V and J ends lost 2 bases and 8 bases respectively, with 8 bases between them. The CDR3 loop spans 12 amino acids. Per the germline V gene, CDR1 is SGHNT and CDR2 is YENEEA. CDR3 DNA: TGTGCCAGCAGCTTAAGTCAGGGTACGCAGTATTTT. This translates into CASSLSQGTQYF. The whole variable domain, filled in from reference TRBV11-3 and TRBJ2-3, reads EAGVVQSPRYKIIEKKQPVAFWCNPISGHNTLYWYLQNLGQGPELLIRYENEEAVDDSQLPKDRFSAERLKGVDSTLKIQPAELGDSAVYLCASSLSQGTQYFGPGTRLTVL.

CDR3 residues: CASRTGGNEKLFF. CDR3 bases: TGTGCCAGCAGAACAGGGGGTAATGAAAAACTGTTTTTT. The chain carries TRBV27 and TRBJ1-4, with TRBD1 identical over 8 bases. Germline V gives CDR1 MNHEY, CDR2 SMNVEV (reference sequence). After removal of 6 bases from V and 4 bases from J, the junction contained 1 base not matched to a gene. This CDR3 is built from 13 residues.

Worth noting for this clone: Other DNA sequences from this sample encode an identical CDR3 as well. This rearrangement joins TRBV27 to TRBJ2-7; D is uncertain. Germline CDR1 and CDR2: MNHEY and SMNVEV (reference sequence). V lost 3 bases, J lost 2 bases, and 8 bases lay in between. The CDR3 runs to 13 residues. The CDR3 is CASSLGRTYEQYF. In DNA form, the CDR3 reads TGTGCCAGCAGTTTGGGCAGAACCTACGAGCAGTACTTC.